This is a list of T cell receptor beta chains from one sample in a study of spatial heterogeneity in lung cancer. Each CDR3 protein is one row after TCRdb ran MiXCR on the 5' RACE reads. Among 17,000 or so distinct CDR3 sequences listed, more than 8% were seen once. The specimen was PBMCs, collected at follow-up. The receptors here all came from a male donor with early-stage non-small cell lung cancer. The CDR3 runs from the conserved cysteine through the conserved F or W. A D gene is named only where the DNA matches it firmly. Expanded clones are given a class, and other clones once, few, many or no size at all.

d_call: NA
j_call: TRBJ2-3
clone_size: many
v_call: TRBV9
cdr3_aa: CASSVATGDGGDTQYF
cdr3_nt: TGTGCCAGCAGCGTAGCCACGGGGGATGGGGGAGATACGCAGTATTTT

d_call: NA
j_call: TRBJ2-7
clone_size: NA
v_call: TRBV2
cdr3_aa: CASSEMGGRDEQYF
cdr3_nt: TGTGCCAGCAGTGAGATGGGGGGTAGAGACGAGCAGTACTTC

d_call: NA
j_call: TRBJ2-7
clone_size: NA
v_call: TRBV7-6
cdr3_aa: CASSPPRGNEQYF
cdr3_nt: TGTGCCAGCAGCCCCCCCCGGGGGAACGAGCAGTACTTC

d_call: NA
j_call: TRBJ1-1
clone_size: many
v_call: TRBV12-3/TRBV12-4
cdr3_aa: CASSFGTWFVRNTEAFF
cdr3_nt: TGTGCCAGCAGTTTTGGGACGTGGTTTGTACGGAACACTGAAGCTTTCTTT

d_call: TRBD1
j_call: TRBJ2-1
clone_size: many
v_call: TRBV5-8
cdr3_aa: CASSIPGQASYNEQFF
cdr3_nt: TGTGCCAGCAGCATACCGGGACAGGCGAGCTACAATGAGCAGTTCTTC

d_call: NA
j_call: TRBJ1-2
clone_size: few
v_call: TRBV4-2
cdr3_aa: CASSQDRGGDGYTF
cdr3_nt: TGTGCCAGCAGCCAAGATAGGGGGGGCGATGGCTACACCTTC

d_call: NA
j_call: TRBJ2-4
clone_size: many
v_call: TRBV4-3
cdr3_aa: CASSLRTRDIQYF
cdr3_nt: TGCGCCAGCAGCCTACGGACGAGGGACATTCAGTACTTC

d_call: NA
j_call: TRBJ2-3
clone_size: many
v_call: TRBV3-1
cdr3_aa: CASSQFNTDTQYF
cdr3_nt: TGTGCCAGCAGCCAATTTAACACAGATACGCAGTATTTT

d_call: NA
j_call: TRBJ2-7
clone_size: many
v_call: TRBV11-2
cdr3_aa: CASSFSSDRRPYEQYF
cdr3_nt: TGTGCCAGCAGCTTCTCTTCCGACAGGCGGCCCTACGAGCAGTACTTC

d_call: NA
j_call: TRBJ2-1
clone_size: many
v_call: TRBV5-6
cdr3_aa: CASSFRSGASSYNEQFF
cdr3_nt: TGTGCCAGCAGCTTCCGTTCCGGCGCCAGCTCCTACAATGAGCAGTTCTTC

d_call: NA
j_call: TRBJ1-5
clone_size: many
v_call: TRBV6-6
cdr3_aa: CASSSSDSNQPQHF
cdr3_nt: TGTGCCAGCAGTTCATCGGATAGCAATCAGCCCCAGCATTTT

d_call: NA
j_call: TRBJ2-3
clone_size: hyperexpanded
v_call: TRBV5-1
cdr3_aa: CASAYGQTTDTQYF
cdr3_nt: TGCGCCAGTGCCTACGGCCAAACCACAGATACGCAGTATTTT

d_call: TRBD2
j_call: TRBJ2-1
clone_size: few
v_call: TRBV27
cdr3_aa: CASSLGLAGARFF
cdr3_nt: TGTGCCAGCAGTTTAGGGCTAGCGGGGGCTCGGTTCTTC

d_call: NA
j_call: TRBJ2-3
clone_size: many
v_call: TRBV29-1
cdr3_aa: CSVSGFQKGADTQYF
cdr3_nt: TGCAGCGTAAGCGGTTTCCAAAAGGGGGCAGATACGCAGTATTTT

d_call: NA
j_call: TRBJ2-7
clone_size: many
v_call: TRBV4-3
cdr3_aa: CASSQDRSGAYEQYF
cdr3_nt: TGCGCCAGCAGCCAAGATAGGAGTGGAGCCTACGAGCAGTACTTC

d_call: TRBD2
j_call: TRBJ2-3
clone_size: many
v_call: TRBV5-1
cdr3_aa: CASSEGTSGGRTQYF
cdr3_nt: TGCGCCAGCAGCGAGGGAACTAGCGGGGGTCGTACGCAGTATTTT

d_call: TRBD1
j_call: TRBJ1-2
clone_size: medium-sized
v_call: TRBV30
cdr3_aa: CAWSHRGSYDGYTF
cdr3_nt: TGTGCCTGGAGTCACAGGGGCAGTTACGATGGCTACACCTTC

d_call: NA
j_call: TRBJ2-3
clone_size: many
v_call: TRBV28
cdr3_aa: CASRGPSTDTQYF
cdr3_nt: TGTGCCAGCAGAGGACCTAGCACAGATACGCAGTATTTT

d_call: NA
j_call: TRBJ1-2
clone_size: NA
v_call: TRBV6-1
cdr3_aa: CASRAGVGFNYGYTF
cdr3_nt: TGTGCCAGCAGGGCCGGGGTTGGTTTTAACTATGGCTACACCTTC

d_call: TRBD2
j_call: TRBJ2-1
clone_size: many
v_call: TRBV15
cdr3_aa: CATSRRLAGGNEQFF
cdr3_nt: TGTGCCACCAGCAGGCGACTAGCGGGAGGGAATGAGCAGTTCTTC

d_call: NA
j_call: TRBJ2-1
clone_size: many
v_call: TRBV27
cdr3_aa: CASSLLGTPYNEQFF
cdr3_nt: TGTGCCAGCAGTTTATTGGGGACTCCGTACAATGAGCAGTTCTTC

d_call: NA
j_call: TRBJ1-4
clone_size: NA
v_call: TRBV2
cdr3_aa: CASGPGPLNEKLFF
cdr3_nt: TGTGCCAGCGGACCGGGACCGCTTAATGAAAAACTGTTTTTT

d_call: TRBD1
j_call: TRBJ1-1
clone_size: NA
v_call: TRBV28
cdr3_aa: CASSTYGDSSMNTEAFF
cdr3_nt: TGTGCCAGCAGTACCTACGGGGACAGTTCCATGAACACTGAAGCTTTCTTT

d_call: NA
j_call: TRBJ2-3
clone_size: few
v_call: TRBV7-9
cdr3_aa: CASSNIGEFTDTQYF
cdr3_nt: TGTGCCAGCAGCAACATAGGGGAGTTCACAGATACGCAGTATTTT

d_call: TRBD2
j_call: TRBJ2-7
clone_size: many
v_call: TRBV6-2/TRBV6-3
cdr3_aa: CASSTPRAGGDEQYF
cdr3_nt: TGTGCCAGCAGTACCCCGAGAGCGGGGGGGGACGAGCAGTACTTC

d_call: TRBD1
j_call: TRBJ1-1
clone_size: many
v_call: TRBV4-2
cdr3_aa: CASSQEGRGGAEAFF
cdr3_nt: TGTGCCAGCAGCCAAGAAGGCAGGGGGGGGGCTGAAGCTTTCTTT

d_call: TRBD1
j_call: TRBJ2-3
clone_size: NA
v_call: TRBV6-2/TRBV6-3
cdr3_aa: CASTLLAGGTDTQYF
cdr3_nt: TGTGCCAGCACTCTGCTGGCAGGGGGAACAGATACGCAGTATTTT

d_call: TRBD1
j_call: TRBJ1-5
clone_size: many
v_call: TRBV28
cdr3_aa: CASRQTGNQPQHF
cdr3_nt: TGTGCCAGCAGACAGACAGGGAACCAGCCCCAGCATTTT

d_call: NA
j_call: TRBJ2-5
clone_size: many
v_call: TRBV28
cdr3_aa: CASRPHSSWETQYF
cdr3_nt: TGTGCCAGCAGGCCCCACTCTAGCTGGGAGACCCAGTACTTC

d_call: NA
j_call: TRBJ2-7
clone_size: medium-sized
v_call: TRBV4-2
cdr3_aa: CASSRGTSYEQYF
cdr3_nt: TGTGCCAGCAGCCGCGGGACCAGCTACGAGCAGTACTTC

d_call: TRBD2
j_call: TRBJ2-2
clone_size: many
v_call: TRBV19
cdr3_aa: CASSPPGLTTRNTGELFF
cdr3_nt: TGTGCCAGTAGTCCCCCGGGACTAACGACACGGAACACCGGGGAGCTGTTTTTT

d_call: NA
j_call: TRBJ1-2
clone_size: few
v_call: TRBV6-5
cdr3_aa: CASSYTTGREVYGYTF
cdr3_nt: TGTGCCAGCAGTTACACCACCGGGCGCGAGGTCTATGGCTACACCTTC

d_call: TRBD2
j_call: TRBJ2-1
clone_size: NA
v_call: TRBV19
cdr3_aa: CASSASGGAHNEQFF
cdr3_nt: TGTGCCAGTAGTGCTAGCGGGGGGGCTCACAATGAGCAGTTCTTC

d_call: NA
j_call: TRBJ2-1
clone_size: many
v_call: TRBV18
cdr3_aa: CASSPRPGIYNEQFF
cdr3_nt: TGTGCCAGCTCACCGCGCCCGGGAATCTACAATGAGCAGTTCTTC

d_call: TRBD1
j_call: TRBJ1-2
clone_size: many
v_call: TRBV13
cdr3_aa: CASSLAGQETNYGYTF
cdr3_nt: TGTGCCAGCAGCTTAGCGGGACAGGAGACGAACTATGGCTACACCTTC

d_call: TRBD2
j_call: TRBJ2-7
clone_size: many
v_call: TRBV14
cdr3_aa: CASSQAQSGTEQYF
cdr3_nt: TGTGCCAGCAGCCAGGCTCAAAGCGGGACCGAGCAGTACTTC

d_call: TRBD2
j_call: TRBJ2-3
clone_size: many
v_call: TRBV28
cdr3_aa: CASSLWGSGRVTDTQYF
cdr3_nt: TGTGCCAGCAGTTTATGGGGATCCGGGAGGGTCACAGATACGCAGTATTTT

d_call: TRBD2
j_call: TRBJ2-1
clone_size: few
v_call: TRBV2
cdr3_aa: CASSDTSGYNEQFF
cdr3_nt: TGTGCCAGCAGTGATACTAGCGGATACAATGAGCAGTTCTTC

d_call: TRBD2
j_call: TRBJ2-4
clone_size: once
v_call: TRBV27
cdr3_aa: CASSAGTSGRPGKNIQYF
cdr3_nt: TGTGCCAGCAGCGCCGGGACTAGCGGGAGGCCGGGCAAAAACATTCAGTACTTC